Listed below are T cell receptor beta chains from one sample, sequenced in a study of CD8+ T cells in alopecia areata. This table comes from immunoSEQ multiplex PCR, and its TCRdb copy is limited to in-frame clones, with some not included. The sample consists of tens of thousands of clones, roughly 57% of them appearing once. The material sequenced was CD8+ T cells sorted from blood, taken at week 0. Receptors originate from a human donor with alopecia areata. Each CDR3 is given with its conserved first and last residue. D genes are given only for firm matches. Not all rows give a size; the values are once, few, many and, for expanded clones, a class.

j_call,d_call,v_call,clone_size,cdr3_aa,cdr3_nt
TRBJ2-1,TRBD2,TRBV4-1,few,CASSQGGVAGYNEQFF,TGCGCCAGCAGCCAAGGAGGAGTAGCGGGATACAATGAGCAGTTCTTC
TRBJ2-7,-,TRBV7-9,-,CASSPETYYEQYF,TGTGCCAGCAGTCCCGAGACATACTACGAGCAGTACTTC
TRBJ1-2,TRBD1,TRBV25-1,few,CASSEHWTGGLGGYTF,TGTGCCAGCAGTGAACACTGGACAGGGGGCTTGGGTGGCTACACCTTC
TRBJ2-3,TRBD2,TRBV7-6,-,CASSLWTSGQGTDTQYF,TGTGCCAGCAGCTTATGGACTAGCGGTCAGGGCACAGATACGCAGTATTTT
TRBJ2-7,-,TRBV4-2,-,CASSEWRSYEQYF,TGTGCCAGCAGCGAATGGAGGTCCTACGAGCAGTACTTC
TRBJ1-1,-,TRBV13,-,CASSLGPAGAEHEAFF,TGTGCCAGCAGCTTAGGCCCGGCGGGGGCTGAACATGAAGCTTTCTTT
TRBJ1-1,TRBD1,TRBV27,-,CASSVGDPDRRVF,TGTGCCAGCAGTGTAGGGGACCCGGACAGGCGGGTTTTT
TRBJ1-2,-,TRBV4-1,-,CASSQDRDMGGYTF,TGCGCCAGCAGCCAAGACCGGGACATGGGAGGCTACACCTTC
TRBJ1-1,-,TRBV5-1,-,CASSFPITDRGPNTEAFF,TGCGCCAGCAGCTTCCCTATTACGGATCGGGGCCCGAACACTGAAGCTTTCTTT
TRBJ1-2,-,TRBV30,once,CAWHANPYGYTF,TGTGCCTGGCACGCGAACCCTTATGGCTACACCTTC
TRBJ2-7,TRBD2,TRBV9,-,CASSAGLANEQYF,TGTGCCAGCAGCGCCGGACTAGCCAACGAGCAGTACTTC
TRBJ2-6,-,TRBV6-5,few,CASSYELSGANVLTF,TGTGCCAGCAGTTACGAGTTATCTGGGGCCAACGTCCTGACTTTC
TRBJ2-5,TRBD2,TRBV7-2,-,CASSSPGLAGETQYF,TGTGCCAGCAGTTCCCCTGGACTAGCGGGAGAGACCCAGTACTTC
TRBJ2-7,-,TRBV4-1,once,CASSRLPGGRSYEQYF,TGCGCCAGCAGCCGACTTCCGGGGGGCCGCTCCTACGAGCAGTACTTC
TRBJ1-4,TRBD1,TRBV30,-,CAWSAGQGRYGKLFF,TGTGCCTGGAGTGCGGGACAGGGCCGATATGGAAAACTGTTTTTT